One TCR beta chain is described in this entry. In the original analysis: Scientists estimated how many nucleated cells there were by amplifying reference gene primers. TCRdb's table, derived via immunoSEQ multiplex PCR, lists solely in-frame clones and lacks some. That table gives V, J and clone size, and the DNA gave D and trimming. The profile shows over 85,000 clones, around 90% of them singletons. These data belong to a study of blood T cell repertoires in COVID-19. For the study at large: The study drew acute and convalescent COVID-19 samples from the United States, Italy and Spain. T cells, B-cell-depleted T cells, or PBMCs provided the cDNA or gDNA that served as material.

The sequencing input was peripheral blood. This sequence originates from a human donor in a cohort sampled during active COVID-19.

CDR3 bases: TGTGCCAGCAGTCCTCTCTCGTATAGCAATCAGCCCCAGCATTTT. This codes for CASSPLSYSNQPQHF. V and J are TRBV28 and TRBJ1-5; the D is unclear. CDR3 length: 15 amino acids. Germline CDR1 reads MDHEN; CDR2 reads SYDVKM. V was pared by 5 bases and J by 0 bases, with 11 bases between.